A selection of T cell receptor beta chains follows, all from one sample in a study of T-cell reconstitution after alpha-beta-depleted transplantation in children. TCRdb passed the PCR reads through MiXCR, listing each CDR3 protein once. Here the sample spans roughly 300,000 distinct CDR3 sequences, approximately 10% being singletons. Specimen: peripheral blood, collected 180 days after TCRalphabeta/CD19-depleted stem cell transplant. These receptors were obtained from a male patient between 2 and 9 years old who had a stem cell transplant for chronic granulomatous disease, so the T cells may come from the graft donor. Each CDR3 is given with its conserved first and last residue. The D gene is left open where the match is weak. Expanded clones get a size class; other rows say once, few or many, or leave the size out.

>.|TRBJ2-1|TRBV20-1|many
CSAPRREQFF
TGCAGTGCGCCGCGGCGAGAGCAGTTCTTC
>.|TRBJ2-7|TRBV15|many
CATSPQVEGTYEQYF
TGTGCCACCAGCCCTCAGGTTGAGGGCACCTACGAGCAGTACTTC
>.|TRBJ1-3|TRBV5-8|many
CASSLGAAGNTIYF
TGTGCCAGCAGCTTGGGGGCCGCTGGAAACACCATATATTTT
>TRBD1|TRBJ1-6|TRBV20-1|many
CSARVMGTDLNSPLHF
TGCAGTGCTAGGGTTATGGGGACAGACCTTAATTCACCCCTCCACTTT
>.|TRBJ2-5|TRBV20-1|many
CSAPGSPQETQYF
TGCAGTGCCCCCGGGAGCCCCCAAGAGACCCAGTACTTC
>TRBD2|TRBJ2-1|TRBV4-3|many
CASSPNPGTSGHNEQFF
TGCGCCAGCAGCCCTAATCCCGGGACTAGCGGACACAATGAGCAGTTCTTC
>.|TRBJ2-1|TRBV4-1|many
CASSPPNYNEQFF
TGCGCCAGCAGCCCACCCAATTACAATGAGCAGTTCTTC
>TRBD2|TRBJ2-3|TRBV4-1|many
CASSQVLAGGPDTQYF
TGCGCCAGCAGCCAAGTGCTAGCGGGGGGGCCCGATACGCAGTATTTT
>TRBD2|TRBJ2-3|TRBV19|many
CASSSRGADTQYF
TGTGCCAGTAGCTCTCGGGGGGCAGATACGCAGTATTTT
>TRBD1|TRBJ1-2|TRBV11-2|many
CASSLEVVRDRVFNYGYTF
TGTGCCAGCAGCTTAGAGGTAGTCCGGGACAGGGTCTTTAACTATGGCTACACCTTC
>TRBD1|TRBJ2-5|TRBV20-1|many
CSALPGGPREETQYF
TGCAGTGCTCTACCAGGGGGCCCCAGGGAAGAGACCCAGTACTTC
>.|TRBJ2-5|TRBV12-3/TRBV12-4|many
CASSLLEWETQYF
TGTGCCAGCAGTTTACTGGAATGGGAGACCCAGTACTTC
>.|TRBJ2-7|TRBV7-2|many
CASSPRPSHEQYF
TGTGCCAGCAGCCCGCGTCCCTCCCACGAGCAGTACTTC
>.|TRBJ2-2|TRBV23-1|.
CASSQSPLGGVNTGELFF
TGCGCCAGCAGTCAATCCCCCCTAGGGGGAGTGAACACCGGGGAGCTGTTTTTT
>.|TRBJ1-1|TRBV12-3/TRBV12-4|many
CASSLAGGEAFF
TGTGCCAGCAGTTTAGCCGGGGGCGAAGCTTTCTTT
>.|TRBJ1-6|TRBV7-2|many
CASRLGSNSPLHF
TGTGCCAGCAGGTTGGGAAGTAATTCACCCCTCCACTTT
>.|TRBJ2-4|TRBV29-1|many
CSACNNPKNIQYF
TGCAGCGCATGTAATAATCCCAAAAACATTCAGTACTTC